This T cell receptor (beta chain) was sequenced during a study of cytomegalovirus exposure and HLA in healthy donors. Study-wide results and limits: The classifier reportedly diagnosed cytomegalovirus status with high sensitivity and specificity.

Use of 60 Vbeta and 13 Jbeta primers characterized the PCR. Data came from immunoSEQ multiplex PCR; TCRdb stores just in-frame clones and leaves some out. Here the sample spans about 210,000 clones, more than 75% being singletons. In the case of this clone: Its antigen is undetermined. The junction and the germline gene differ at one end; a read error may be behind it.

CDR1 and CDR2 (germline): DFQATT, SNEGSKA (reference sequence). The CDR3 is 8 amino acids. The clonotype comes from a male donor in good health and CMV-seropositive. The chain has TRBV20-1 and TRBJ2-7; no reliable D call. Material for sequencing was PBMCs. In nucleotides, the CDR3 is TGCAGTGCCGGCCCGGGTCAGTTC. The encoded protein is CSAGPGQF.